One sample yielded the 3 T cell receptor beta chains listed below, sequenced in a study of OX40 agonist ivuxolimab in advanced cancers. Sequencing was performed with immunoSEQ multiplex PCR; in TCRdb, only in-frame clones are kept and a portion is missing. The table has 42,000 or so clones, just over 85% seen once. Sequenced here: CD4+ or CD8+ T cells sorted from blood, sampled in a trial of the OX40 agonist ivuxolimab. The receptors were gathered from an adult with an advanced solid tumor such as melanoma, head and neck, liver or kidney cancer.

CDR3 protein: CASSQGTGYSPLHF. CDR3 coding DNA: TGCGCCAGCAGCCAAGGAACAGGGTACTCACCCCTCCACTTT. V gene TRBV4-3 combines with J gene TRBJ1-6; TRBD1 is a possible D gene (6 bases). Germline CDR1 reads LGHNA; CDR2 reads YSLEER. V lost 1 base to trimming and J lost 10 bases, with 11 bases between them. This CDR3 is 14 amino acids long.

In this sample, this clone turned up a few times. V and J are TRBV7-7 and TRBJ1-3, with D hard to call. The CDR3 is made up of 16 amino acids. CDR1 is SSHAT, CDR2 FNYEAQ, per germline (reference sequence). V lost 3 bases and J lost 0, with 12 bases in between. The DNA for the CDR3 is TGTGCCAGCAGCTTGGGCGAGAGAAGCTCTGGAAACACCATATATTTT. As protein: CASSLGERSSGNTIYF.

This chain joins TRBV10-2 and TRBJ2-2; D gene unclear. The CDR3 is 11 residues long. Looked up from germline, CDR1 is WSHSY and CDR2 is SAAADI. Deletions cut 5 bases from V and 8 bases from J, with 6 bases between. CDR3 DNA: TGCGCCAGCAGTAATGGAGGGGAGCTGTTTTTT. Encoded protein: CASSNGGELFF.